The sequence of this T cell receptor (beta chain) was determined in a study of T-cell reconstitution after alpha-beta-depleted transplantation in children. General study points: At the one-year point after transplant, T-cell counts and TCRbeta diversity were found to come mostly from T cells that had been newly produced. Reportedly, roughly two months post-transplant, alpha-beta T cells arose from several hundred expanded graft clones.

CDR3 length equals 16 residues. The germline CDR1 and CDR2 sequences are SGHNT and YENEEA. V was pared by 1 base and J by 6 bases, with 8 bases of the junction left unmatched. This clonotype came up once. The antigen remains unidentified. Unique molecular identifiers were used in preparing the TCRbeta library. TCRdb fed the PCR reads into MiXCR, producing one record per CDR3 protein. This sample has more than 200,000 distinct CDR3 sequences, with about 26% found just once. The sequence was collected from a girl aged 2 to 10 with Fanconi anemia, due to receive a stem cell transplant. This material consisted of PBMCs, taken before TCRalphabeta/CD19-depleted stem cell transplant. This chain connects TRBV11-3 to TRBJ2-5; 10 bases match TRBD1. For the CDR3, the DNA is TGTGCCAGCAGCTTAGTTGGGACAGGGGAGGCGAAGACCCAGTACTTC. Protein: CASSLVGTGEAKTQYF.